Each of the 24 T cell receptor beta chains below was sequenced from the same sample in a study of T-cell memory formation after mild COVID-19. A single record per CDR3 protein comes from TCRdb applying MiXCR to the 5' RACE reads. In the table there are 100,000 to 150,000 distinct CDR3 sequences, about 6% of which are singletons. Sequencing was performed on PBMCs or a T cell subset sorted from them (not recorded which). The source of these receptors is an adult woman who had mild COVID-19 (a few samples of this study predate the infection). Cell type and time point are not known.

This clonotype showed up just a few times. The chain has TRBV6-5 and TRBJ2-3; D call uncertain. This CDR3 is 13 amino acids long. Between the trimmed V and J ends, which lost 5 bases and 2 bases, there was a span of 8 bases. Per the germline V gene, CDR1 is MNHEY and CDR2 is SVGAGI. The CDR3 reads CASSTTITDTQYF. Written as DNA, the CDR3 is TGTGCCAGCAGTACGACGATCACAGATACGCAGTATTTT.

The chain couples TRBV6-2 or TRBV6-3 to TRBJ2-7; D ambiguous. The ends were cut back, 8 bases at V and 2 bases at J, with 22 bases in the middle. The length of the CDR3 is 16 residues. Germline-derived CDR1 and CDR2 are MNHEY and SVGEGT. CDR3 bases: TGTGCCAGCCTGAAAGACCCTCGCGGCGTTACCTACGAGCAGTACTTC. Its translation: CASLKDPRGVTYEQYF.

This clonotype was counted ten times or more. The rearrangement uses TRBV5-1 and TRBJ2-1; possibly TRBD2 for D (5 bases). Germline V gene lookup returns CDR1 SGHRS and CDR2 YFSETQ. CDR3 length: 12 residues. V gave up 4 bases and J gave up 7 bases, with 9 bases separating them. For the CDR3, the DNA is TGCGCCAGCAGCACCCGGGGAAATGAGCAGTTCTTC. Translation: CASSTRGNEQFF.

CDR3 bases: TGTGCCTGGAGTGGAGGGAGGACCGGGGAGCTGTTTTTT. Amino acids: CAWSGGRTGELFF. The genes are TRBV30 and TRBJ2-2; D may be TRBD2 (6 bases). Germline V gene data show CDR1 as GTSNPN and CDR2 as SVGIG (reference sequence). The CDR3 length is 13 residues. V was clipped by 1 base and J by 5 bases, with 8 bases between them.

CDR3 region: CASSLEGREAFF. For the CDR3, the DNA is TGCGCCAGCAGCTTGGAAGGGAGGGAAGCTTTCTTT. V gene TRBV5-1 combines with J gene TRBJ1-1; D call uncertain. The CDR3 is 12 amino acids. Trimming took off 0 bases at V and 8 bases at J, with 8 bases between the two ends. Per the germline V gene, CDR1 is SGHRS and CDR2 is YFSETQ.

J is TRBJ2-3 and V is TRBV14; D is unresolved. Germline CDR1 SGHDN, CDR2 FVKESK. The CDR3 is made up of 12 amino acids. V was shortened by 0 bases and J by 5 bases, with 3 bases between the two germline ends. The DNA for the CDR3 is TGTGCCAGCAGCCAAGATGGAGATACGCAGTATTTT. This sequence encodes CASSQDGDTQYF.

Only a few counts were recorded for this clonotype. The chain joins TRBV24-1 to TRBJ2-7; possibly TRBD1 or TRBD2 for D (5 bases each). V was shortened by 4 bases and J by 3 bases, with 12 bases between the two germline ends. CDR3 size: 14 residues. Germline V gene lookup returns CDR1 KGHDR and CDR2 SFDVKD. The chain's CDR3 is CATSDTGRGYEQYF. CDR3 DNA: TGTGCCACCAGTGACACAGGACGGGGCTACGAGCAGTACTTC.

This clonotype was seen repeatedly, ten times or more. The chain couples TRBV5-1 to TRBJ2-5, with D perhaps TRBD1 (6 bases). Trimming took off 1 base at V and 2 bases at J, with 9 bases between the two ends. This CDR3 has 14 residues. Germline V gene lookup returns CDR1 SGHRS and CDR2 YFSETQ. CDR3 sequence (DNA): TGCGCCAGCAGCTTGACAGGGATACAAGAGACCCAGTACTTC. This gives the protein CASSLTGIQETQYF.

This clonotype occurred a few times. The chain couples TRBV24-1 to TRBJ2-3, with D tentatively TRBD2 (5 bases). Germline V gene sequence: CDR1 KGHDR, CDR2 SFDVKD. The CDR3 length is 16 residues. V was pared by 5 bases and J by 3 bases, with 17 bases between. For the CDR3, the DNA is TGTGCCACCAGTGCTAACCGGGGAACCGGAACAGATACGCAGTATTTT. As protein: CATSANRGTGTDTQYF.

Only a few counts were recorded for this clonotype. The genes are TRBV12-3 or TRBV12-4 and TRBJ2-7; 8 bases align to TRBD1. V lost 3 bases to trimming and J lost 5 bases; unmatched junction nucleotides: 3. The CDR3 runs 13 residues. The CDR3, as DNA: TGTGCCAGCAGTTTGACAGGGGCCCACGAGCAGTACTTC. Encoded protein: CASSLTGAHEQYF.

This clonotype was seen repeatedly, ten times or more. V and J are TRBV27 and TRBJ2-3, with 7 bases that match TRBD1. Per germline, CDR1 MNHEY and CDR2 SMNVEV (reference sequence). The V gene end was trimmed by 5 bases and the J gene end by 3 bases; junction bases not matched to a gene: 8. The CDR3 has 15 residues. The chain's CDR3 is CASSPRTGSTDTQYF. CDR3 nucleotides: TGTGCCAGCAGTCCCCGGACAGGTTCTACAGATACGCAGTATTTT.

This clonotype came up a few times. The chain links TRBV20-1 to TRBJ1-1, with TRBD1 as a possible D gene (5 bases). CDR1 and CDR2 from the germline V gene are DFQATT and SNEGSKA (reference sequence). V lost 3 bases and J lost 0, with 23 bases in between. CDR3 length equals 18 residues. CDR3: CSARFTLGQRGMNTEAFF. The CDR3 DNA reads TGCAGTGCTAGGTTTACATTGGGGCAGAGGGGCATGAACACTGAAGCTTTCTTT.

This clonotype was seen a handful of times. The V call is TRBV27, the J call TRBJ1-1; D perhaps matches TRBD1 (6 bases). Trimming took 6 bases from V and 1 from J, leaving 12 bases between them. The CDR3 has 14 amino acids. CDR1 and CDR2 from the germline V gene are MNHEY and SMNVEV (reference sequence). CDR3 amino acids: CASRNRATNTEAFF. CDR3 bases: TGTGCCAGCAGGAACAGGGCTACGAACACTGAAGCTTTCTTT.

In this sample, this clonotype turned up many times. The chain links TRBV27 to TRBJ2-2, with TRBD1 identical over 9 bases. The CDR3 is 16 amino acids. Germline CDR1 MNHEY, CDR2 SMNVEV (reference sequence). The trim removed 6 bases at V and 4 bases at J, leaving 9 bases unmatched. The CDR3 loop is CASRHLGQGFTGELFF. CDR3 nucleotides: TGTGCCAGCAGGCACTTGGGACAGGGTTTCACCGGGGAGCTGTTTTTT.

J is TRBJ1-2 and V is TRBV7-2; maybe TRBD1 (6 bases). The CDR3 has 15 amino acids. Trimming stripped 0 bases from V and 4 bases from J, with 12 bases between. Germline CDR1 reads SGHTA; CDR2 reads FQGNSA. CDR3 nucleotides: TGTGCCAGCAGCTTAGCTACTGGACAGTCCTATGGCTACACCTTC. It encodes CASSLATGQSYGYTF.

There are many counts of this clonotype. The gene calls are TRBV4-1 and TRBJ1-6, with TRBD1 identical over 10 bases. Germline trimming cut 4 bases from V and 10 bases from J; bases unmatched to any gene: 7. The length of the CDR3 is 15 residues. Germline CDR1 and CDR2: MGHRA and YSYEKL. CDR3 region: CASSRQDRGESPLHF. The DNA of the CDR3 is TGCGCCAGCAGCCGCCAGGACAGGGGGGAATCACCCCTCCACTTT.

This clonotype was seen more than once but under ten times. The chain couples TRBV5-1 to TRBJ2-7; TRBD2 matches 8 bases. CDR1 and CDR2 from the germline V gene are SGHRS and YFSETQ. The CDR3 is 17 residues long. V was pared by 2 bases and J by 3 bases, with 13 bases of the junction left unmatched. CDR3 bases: TGCGCCAGCAGCTTTGGTCCGGGGGGGCCTTTAATCTACGAGCAGTACTTC. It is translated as CASSFGPGGPLIYEQYF.

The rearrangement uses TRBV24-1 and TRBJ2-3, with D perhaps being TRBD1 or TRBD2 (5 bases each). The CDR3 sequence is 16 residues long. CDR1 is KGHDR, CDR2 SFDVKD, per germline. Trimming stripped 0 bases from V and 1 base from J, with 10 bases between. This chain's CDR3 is CATSDLVLGGTDTQYF. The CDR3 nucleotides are TGTGCCACCAGTGATTTGGTTCTGGGGGGCACAGATACGCAGTATTTT.

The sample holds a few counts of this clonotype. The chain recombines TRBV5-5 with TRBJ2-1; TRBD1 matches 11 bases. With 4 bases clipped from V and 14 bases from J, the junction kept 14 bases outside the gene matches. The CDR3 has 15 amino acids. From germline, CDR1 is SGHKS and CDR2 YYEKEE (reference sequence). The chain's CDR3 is CASSTRTGGVGGEFF. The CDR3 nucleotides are TGTGCCAGCAGCACAAGGACAGGGGGCGTAGGAGGAGAGTTCTTC.

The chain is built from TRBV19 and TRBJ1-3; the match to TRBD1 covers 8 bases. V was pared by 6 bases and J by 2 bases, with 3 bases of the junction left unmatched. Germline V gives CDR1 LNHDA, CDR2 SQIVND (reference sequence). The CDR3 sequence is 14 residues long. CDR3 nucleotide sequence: TGTGCCAGTAGGCCGGACAGGGCTGGAAACACCATATATTTT. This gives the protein CASRPDRAGNTIYF.

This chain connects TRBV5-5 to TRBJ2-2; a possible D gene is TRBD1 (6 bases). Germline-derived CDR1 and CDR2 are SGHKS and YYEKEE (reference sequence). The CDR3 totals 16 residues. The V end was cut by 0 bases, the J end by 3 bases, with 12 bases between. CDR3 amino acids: CASSLVRTAYTGELFF. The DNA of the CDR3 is TGTGCCAGCAGCTTGGTCCGGACAGCCTACACCGGGGAGCTGTTTTTT.

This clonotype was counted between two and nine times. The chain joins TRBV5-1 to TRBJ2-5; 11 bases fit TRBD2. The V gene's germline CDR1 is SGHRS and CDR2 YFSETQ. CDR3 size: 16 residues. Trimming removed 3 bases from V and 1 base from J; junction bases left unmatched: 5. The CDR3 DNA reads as TGCGCCAGCAGCTCGACTAGCGGGGTCTCCCAAGAGACCCAGTACTTC. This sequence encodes CASSSTSGVSQETQYF.

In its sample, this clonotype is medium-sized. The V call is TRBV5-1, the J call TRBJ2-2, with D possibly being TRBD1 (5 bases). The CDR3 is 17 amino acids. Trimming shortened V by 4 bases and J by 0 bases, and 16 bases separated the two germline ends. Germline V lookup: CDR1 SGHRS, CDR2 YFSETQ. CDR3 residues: CASSKGHRDPNTGELFF. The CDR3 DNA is TGCGCCAGCAGCAAGGGGCACAGAGATCCGAACACCGGGGAGCTGTTTTTT.

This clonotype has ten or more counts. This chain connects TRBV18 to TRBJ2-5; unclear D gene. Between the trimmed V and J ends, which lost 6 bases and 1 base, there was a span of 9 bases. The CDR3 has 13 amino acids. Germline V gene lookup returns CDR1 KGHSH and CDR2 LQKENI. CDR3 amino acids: CASSPGFQETQYF. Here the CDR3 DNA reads TGTGCCAGCTCCCCTGGATTCCAAGAGACCCAGTACTTC.